This TCR beta chain was identified during a study of CD8 T cells in Susac syndrome (dated by TCRdb to between 2019 and 2020). Turning to the overall study: Among the Susac syndrome patients who were sequenced, clinically active disease was present in six and clinical remission was observed in about eight. At blood withdrawal, Susac syndrome patients were therapy-naive, treated with corticosteroids (with IVIg additionally given to some), or treated with IVIg alone. Whether CD8+ T cell activation and differentiation in Susac syndrome was antigen driven was tested using repertoire sequencing. The study compared CD8+ T cell repertoire clonality among around 11 healthy donors, roughly 14 Susac syndrome patients and some 16 multiple sclerosis patients.

On this clonotype: Its antigen specificity is not known. Base qualities are not at hand, and no much larger clone is one base apart.

Findings and caveats that apply to the study as a whole: Clonal expansion was seen in Susac syndrome CD8+ repertoires, peaking in CD8+ TEMRA cells and being greater in clinically active patients than in remitting ones. Fewer than 20 Susac-specific public clones were identified in the total CD8+ repertoire, and roughly five Susac-specific public clones were identified in the CD8+ TEMRA repertoire. The number of individuals in the TCR sequencing and HLA analysis was acknowledged as relatively small.

RNA was extracted using the RNeasy kit, and about 0.45 to 1 microgram was reverse transcribed with random hexamers. The immunoSEQ multiplex PCR assay, covering 54 Vbeta and 13 Jbeta segments, was used to amplify TCR beta CDR3 regions. PCR amplification bias was corrected using a synthetic template baseline for primer optimization and computational correction. For the original study's pipeline: Reads were annotated to V, D and J genes per IMGT and analyzed with immunoSEQ Analyzer, keeping only productive sequences. Clonality was computed as one minus Shannon entropy normalized by log2 of the number of productive unique sequences. Public and private clones were assessed among the 100 most prevalent clones of each patient and control. Susac-specific clones were defined as absent from healthy and MS cohorts, about 1,100 published viral clones and other ImmuneACCESS disease sequences. TCRdb reworked the public reads: Q25 trimming with fastp, MiXCR clone assembly, productive beta chains retained. Every CDR3 protein is listed once, alongside the most common genes and DNA of its rows. The V and J calls, along with clone size, are taken from TCRdb and not from the paper's own processing. Counted in this sample were 150,000 to 200,000 distinct CDR3 sequences; around 95% of them appeared once. The ten biggest clones cover approximately 0.16% of the sample.

The CDR3 contains 13 residues, cysteine and phenylalanine counted. Only the CDR3 part of the read is kept: 39 bases, read in frame from the first base. Ends trimmed: V by 9 bases, J by 8 bases; bases unmatched to a gene: 8. CDR1 and CDR2 are drawn from the germline V gene: SGHDN, FVKESK. Peripheral blood CD8+ and CD4+ T cells from healthy donors, Susac syndrome patients and multiple sclerosis patients were profiled using high-throughput TCR beta sequencing. Recently defined diagnostic criteria for definite or probable disease were met by the Susac syndrome patients. CD8+ TEMRA cells were enriched by FACS, while bulk CD8+ and CD4+ T cells were purified by magnetic negative isolation. Blood was drawn into EDTA tubes, processed within 24 hours, and PBMCs were isolated by density gradient centrifugation. PBMCs intended for TCR sequencing were cryopreserved in liquid nitrogen and were subsequently thawed in a 37 degrees C water bath. Purity of sorted or isolated CD4+, CD8+ and CD8+ TEMRA cells was at least 90%.

Rearrangement joined TRBV14 to TRBJ1-4; TRBD1 fits 8 bases in the junction. Sequences were obtained from CD8+ T cells from PBMCs. The sequence was obtained from a human donor with Susac syndrome. CDR3 reads: CARRTGKEEKLFF. The nucleotide sequence is given as TGTGCCAGAAGGACAGGGAAAGAGGAAAAACTGTTTTTT.